One and the same sample provided the 24 T cell receptor beta chains below, sequenced in a study of blood T cells in healthy people across ages. For the second PCR, which ran for about 7 to 11 cycles, a sample-barcoded 5' primer and a J-beta primer mix were used. A single record per CDR3 protein comes from TCRdb applying MiXCR to the 5' RACE reads. The sample yields about 640,000 distinct CDR3 sequences, roughly 53% seen once. Sequenced sample: blood. The receptors were sampled from a man aged 55-75 years in good health.

This chain links TRBV12-3 or TRBV12-4 with TRBJ2-5; 9 bases match TRBD1. After removal of 11 bases from V and 0 bases from J, the junction contained 4 bases not matched to a gene. CDR3 length: 13 amino acids. The CDR3 DNA is TGTGCCGTGGGACAGGGCAACCAAGAGACCCAGTACTTC. It is translated as CAVGQGNQETQYF.

This rearrangement joins TRBV20-1 to TRBJ1-6; the D gene is possibly TRBD1 (6 bases). Per germline, CDR1 DFQATT and CDR2 SNEGSKA (reference sequence). V dropped 0 bases and J dropped 11 bases, with 14 bases sitting between them. This CDR3 contains 14 residues. This CDR3 reads CSAREAGVLPPLHF. The CDR3 DNA follows: TGCAGTGCTAGAGAGGCAGGGGTCCTCCCACCCCTCCACTTT.

The chain combines TRBV21-1 with TRBJ1-5; the table's D call of TRBD1 was not tested on the DNA. TRBV21-1 is recorded as a pseudogene. This CDR3 contains 19 residues. In DNA form, the CDR3 reads TGTGCCAGCAGCAAAGGCCGGGACAGGAGCCCTGGGGGCAATCAGCCCCAGCATTTT. Encoded protein: CASSKGRDRSPGGNQPQHF.

This clonotype was detected once. The V call is TRBV7-9, the J call TRBJ2-3; D is ambiguous. The CDR3 covers 11 residues. The germline V gene has CDR1 SEHNR and CDR2 FQNEAQ (reference sequence). V was shortened by 1 base and J by 12 bases, with 8 bases between the two germline ends. The CDR3: CASSLVAPQYF. The CDR3 coding sequence is TGTGCCAGCAGCTTAGTAGCCCCCCAGTATTTT.

The J gene is TRBJ2-1, the V gene TRBV3-1, with a weak D call TRBD2 (6 bases). Deletions cut 0 bases from V and 12 bases from J, with 18 bases between. CDR3 length equals 15 residues. Per the germline V gene, CDR1 is LGHDT and CDR2 is YNNKEL (reference sequence). The chain's CDR3 is CASSQDSGTFVGQFF. The DNA for the CDR3 is TGTGCCAGCAGCCAAGATAGCGGCACCTTCGTTGGGCAGTTCTTC.

A remark on this clonotype: Being one base from a much bigger clone, this may be a read error. The V call is TRBV7-8, the J call TRBJ2-2; D remains ambiguous. CDR1 SGHVS and CDR2 FQNEAQ come from the germline V gene. There are 14 residues in the CDR3. The CDR3 sequence is CASSVALLTGELFF. The DNA for the CDR3 is TGTGCCAGCAGCGTAGCACTTCTCACCGGGGAGCTGTTTTTT. The variable domain in full, completed from reference TRBV7-8 and TRBJ2-2, reads GAGVSQSPRYKVAKRGQDVALRCDPISGHVSLFWYQQALGQGPEFLTYFQNEAQLDKSGLPSDRFFAERPEGSVSTLKIQRTQQEDSAVYLCASSVALLTGELFFGEGSRLTVL.

The chain joins TRBV6-1 to TRBJ1-4, with 8 bases matching TRBD1. CDR3 length equals 16 residues. The J segment lost 0 bases and the V segment lost 4 bases, leaving 4 bases of the junction unmatched. Germline CDR1 reads MNHNS; CDR2 reads SASEGT. CDR3 in amino acids: CASSVRQGPTNEKLFF. The CDR3 DNA is TGTGCCAGCAGTGTTCGACAGGGGCCAACTAATGAAAAACTGTTTTTT.

This chain uses TRBV20-1 with TRBJ2-1; 11 nucleotides line up with TRBD2. Unmatched junction bases numbered 9, after V lost 6 bases and J lost 2 bases. Germline values: CDR1 DFQATT, CDR2 SNEGSKA (reference sequence). The CDR3 has 16 amino acids. The CDR3 loop is CSAIGTSGTAYNEQFF. CDR3 nucleotide sequence: TGCAGTGCAATCGGGACTAGCGGTACCGCCTACAATGAGCAGTTCTTC.

The chain has TRBV6-2 or TRBV6-3 and TRBJ2-4, with D unclear. The J call may be faulty, since TRBJ2-7 better matches the DNA end. Germline CDR1 reads MNHEY; CDR2 reads SVGEGT. This CDR3 contains 15 residues. CDR3 amino acids: CASSYAGWSSYEQYF. CDR3 nucleotides: TGTGCCAGCAGTTACGCAGGTTGGAGCTCCTACGAGCAGTACTTC.

In this sample, this clonotype turned up many times. The rearrangement links TRBV6-5 to TRBJ2-6; no clear D. Germline V gene data show CDR1 as MNHEY and CDR2 as SVGAGI. V shed 2 bases and J shed 2 bases, with 7 bases lying between them. CDR3 length: 15 amino acids. As DNA, the CDR3 is TGTGCCAGCAGTTACAGGGCGGCTGGGGCCAACGTCCTGACTTTC. Amino acid sequence: CASSYRAAGANVLTF.

V usage is TRBV2 and J usage is TRBJ1-2, with 7 positions matching TRBD1. CDR1 and CDR2 (germline): SNHLY, FYNNEI. Losses at the gene ends were 6 bases for V and 8 bases for J; bases not matched to a gene: 12. This CDR3 region has 14 residues. The CDR3 protein is CASSRRQGSIGYTF. In nucleotides, the CDR3 is TGTGCCAGCAGCCGAAGACAGGGAAGTATCGGCTACACCTTC.

This clonotype was seen a few times. The chain joins TRBV4-1 to TRBJ1-6; D call uncertain. In germline, CDR1 is MGHRA, CDR2 YSYEKL. This CDR3 contains 15 residues. V was pared by 0 bases and J by 9 bases, with 12 bases between. DNA of the CDR3: TGCGCCAGCAGCCAAGAGTTTCGGGGTACTTCACCCCTCCACTTT. Translating gives CASSQEFRGTSPLHF.

The CDR3 DNA sequence: TGTGCCAGCAGCTTAGGACGAGATCTAACGACTGGGGCCAACGTCCTGACTTTC. Translation: CASSLGRDLTTGANVLTF. V is TRBV13 and J is TRBJ2-6; D remains ambiguous. The CDR3 consists of 18 residues. The germline V and J ends were trimmed by 0 bases and 2 bases, with 14 bases remaining between them. The germline gives CDR1 PRHDT, CDR2 FYEKMQ (reference sequence).

The chain is built from TRBV9 and TRBJ1-1; D is perhaps TRBD1 (5 bases). Germline V gene data show CDR1 as SGDLS and CDR2 as YYNGEE. With 0 bases removed from V and 11 bases from J, the gap between germline ends came to 14 bases. This CDR3 region has 13 residues. Written as DNA, the CDR3 is TGTGCCAGCAGCGTAGATCTTGACAGCGCCGCTTTCTTT. Residues: CASSVDLDSAAFF.

This chain links TRBV12-3 or TRBV12-4 with TRBJ2-3; 10 nucleotides line up with TRBD2. The CDR3 loop spans 15 amino acids. V trimming: 6 bases; J trimming: 2 bases; junction bases outside the gene matches: 5. CDR3 sequence (DNA): TGTGCCAGCAGAGGGACTAGCGAATTCACAGATACGCAGTATTTT. Translation gives CASRGTSEFTDTQYF.

The chain combines TRBV20-1 with TRBJ1-3, with 8 positions matching TRBD1. J lost 2 bases, V lost 6 bases, and 6 bases had no gene match. The CDR3 contains 14 residues. Germline CDR1 reads DFQATT; CDR2 reads SNEGSKA (reference sequence). This chain's CDR3 is CSASPGGPGNTIYF. The CDR3 bases are TGCAGTGCAAGCCCAGGGGGCCCTGGAAACACCATATATTTT.

The chain uses TRBV29-1 and TRBJ1-1, with TRBD1 matching 9 bases. Germline V gives CDR1 SQVTM, CDR2 ANQGSEA. The CDR3 is 13 amino acids. V gave up 6 bases and J gave up 2 bases; unmatched junction bases: 4. The CDR3 coding sequence is TGCAGCGTCGCGGGACAGGGAAACACTGAAGCTTTCTTT. Its protein is CSVAGQGNTEAFF.

This clonotype was detected only a few times. J is TRBJ2-3 and V is TRBV20-1, with 12 nucleotides matching TRBD2. V dropped 4 bases and J dropped 2; count of bases not matched to a gene: 4. Germline V gene data show CDR1 as DFQATT and CDR2 as SNEGSKA (reference sequence). The CDR3 length is 15 residues. The CDR3 coding sequence is TGCAGTGCTAAGACTAGCGGGGGATTCACAGATACGCAGTATTTT. It translates to CSAKTSGGFTDTQYF.

The J gene is TRBJ1-2, the V gene TRBV9; D is possibly TRBD1 (6 bases). The CDR3 runs 15 residues. V was trimmed by 3 bases and J by 4 bases, leaving 16 bases between them. Germline-derived CDR1 and CDR2 are SGDLS and YYNGEE. The CDR3, as DNA: TGTGCCAGCAGCGCGGACAGCCTCCTAGGCTATGGCTACACCTTC. This codes for CASSADSLLGYGYTF.

V is TRBV2 and J is TRBJ2-7; D is undetermined. Germline V gene data show CDR1 as SNHLY and CDR2 as FYNNEI. With 2 bases removed from V and 4 bases from J, the gap between germline ends came to 3 bases. The CDR3 has 11 residues. CDR3 loop: CASSEKYEQYF. CDR3 in DNA: TGTGCCAGCAGTGAAAAGTACGAGCAGTACTTC.

On this clonotype: Relative to the germline gene, one junction end is altered; a read error may explain this. The chain couples TRBV9 to TRBJ2-4; 12 bases are a match to TRBD2. The germline V gene has CDR1 SGDLS and CDR2 YYNGEE. This CDR3 has 16 residues. This CDR3 is CASSPGLAGPKNIQDF. The CDR3 DNA is TGTGCCAGCAGCCCGGGACTAGCGGGCCCTAAAAACATTCAGGACTTC.

This clonotype was picked up one time. The J gene is TRBJ2-7, the V gene TRBV20-1; 9 bases fit TRBD2. The J call is in doubt because the DNA end fits TRBJ2-5 better. The CDR3 runs 12 residues. The germline V gene has CDR1 DFQATT and CDR2 SNEGSKA (reference sequence). CDR3 nucleotide sequence: TGCAGTGCCGCTACTAGCGGGGAGACCCAGTACTTC. It yields the protein CSAATSGETQYF.

The V gene is TRBV4-2, the J gene TRBJ2-2; 9 bases fit TRBD2. The CDR3 spans 15 residues. With V trimmed by 6 bases and J by 1 base, 3 bases remained unmatched. CDR1 is LGHNA and CDR2 is YNFKEQ in the germline V gene. The CDR3 DNA follows: TGTGCCAGCAGAGGCGGGGGGGTGAACACCGGGGAGCTGTTTTTT. Its protein product is CASRGGGVNTGELFF.

V and J are TRBV9 and TRBJ2-5, with 9 bases lining up with TRBD2. The V gene's germline CDR1 is SGDLS and CDR2 YYNGEE. The trim removed 4 bases at V and 5 bases at J, leaving 3 bases unmatched. The CDR3 covers 13 residues. In DNA, the CDR3 is TGTGCCAGCAGCAGTACTAGCGGGGAGACCCAGTACTTC. Its translation is CASSSTSGETQYF.